One sample yielded the 24 T cell receptor beta chains listed below, sequenced in a study of T-cell memory formation after mild COVID-19. TCRdb recomputed calls from the 5' RACE reads with MiXCR, one row per CDR3 protein. The table includes roughly 260,000 distinct CDR3 sequences, over 15% detected once. Sequencing was performed on PBMCs or a T cell subset sorted from them (not recorded which). The receptors come from a man aged 18 to 30 who had mild COVID-19 (a few samples of this study predate the infection). Cell type and time point are not known.

This clonotype was seen a handful of times. The chain links TRBV9 to TRBJ1-5; D not certain. CDR3 length equals 13 residues. The V and J ends lost 4 bases and 9 bases respectively, with 14 bases between them. Germline V gene lookup returns CDR1 SGDLS and CDR2 YYNGEE. CDR3 loop: CASSSEGTRPQHF. The CDR3 DNA reads as TGTGCCAGCAGCTCAGAGGGCACCCGGCCCCAGCATTTT.

This chain links TRBV30 with TRBJ2-7; 8 bases agree with TRBD1. Trimming removed 5 bases from V and 5 bases from J; junction bases left unmatched: 5. CDR3 length: 12 residues. The germline V gene has CDR1 GTSNPN and CDR2 SVGIG (reference sequence). This chain's CDR3 is CAWDRGSHEQYF. CDR3 nucleotides: TGTGCCTGGGACAGGGGAAGTCACGAGCAGTACTTC.

The V gene is TRBV29-1, the J gene TRBJ2-3, with D possibly TRBD1 on 6 matching bases. V lost 6 bases, J lost 4 bases, and 20 bases lay in between. The CDR3 runs 15 residues. Per germline, CDR1 SQVTM and CDR2 ANQGSEA. This chain's CDR3 is CSVAFSRQGPDTQYF. The CDR3 DNA reads TGCAGCGTCGCCTTCAGCCGCCAGGGGCCAGATACGCAGTATTTT.

This clonotype has just a few counts. J is TRBJ2-1 and V is TRBV9; D remains ambiguous. The CDR3 contains 13 residues. Per germline, CDR1 SGDLS and CDR2 YYNGEE. V was shortened by 10 bases and J by 2 bases, with 13 bases between the two germline ends. The chain's CDR3 is CAPVPETYNEQFF. The CDR3 DNA follows: TGTGCCCCTGTACCGGAGACCTACAATGAGCAGTTCTTC.

This sequence joins TRBV10-3 and TRBJ1-4; D unclear. V was shortened by 3 bases and J by 5 bases, with 10 bases between the two germline ends. The CDR3 is made up of 14 amino acids. The germline V gene encodes CDR1 ENHRY and CDR2 SYGVKD. The CDR3 DNA follows: TGTGCCATCAGTGAAGGCAGCCGGAATGAAAAACTGTTTTTT. Translating it yields CAISEGSRNEKLFF.

J is TRBJ1-3 and V is TRBV3-1; D may be TRBD1 (5 bases). The length of the CDR3 is 18 residues. Germline assignment: CDR1 LGHDT and CDR2 YNNKEL (reference sequence). V lost 4 bases to trimming and J lost 1 base, with 20 bases between them. CDR3: CASSRTQMGGSSGNTIYF. Written as DNA, the CDR3 is TGTGCCAGCAGCCGTACCCAGATGGGGGGTTCATCTGGAAACACCATATATTTT.

The chain has TRBV6-2 or TRBV6-3 and TRBJ1-2; no clear D. CDR1 MNHEY and CDR2 SVGEGT come from the germline V gene. This CDR3 is built from 11 residues. V lost 11 bases and J lost 1, with 8 bases in between. The CDR3 loop is CAAQDNYGYTF. CDR3 in DNA: TGTGCCGCCCAGGATAACTATGGCTACACCTTC.

The chain employs TRBV9 and TRBJ2-5, with D uncertain. Per the germline V gene, CDR1 is SGDLS and CDR2 is YYNGEE. V dropped 0 bases and J dropped 1 base, with 7 bases sitting between them. The CDR3 extends over 14 amino acids. CDR3 sequence (DNA): TGTGCCAGCAGCGTAGCCGGCAGCCAAGAGACCCAGTACTTC. This encodes CASSVAGSQETQYF.

In its sample, this clonotype was seen many times. The rearrangement uses TRBV7-9 and TRBJ1-5; D might be TRBD1 (6 bases). The CDR3 is 13 residues long. The ends were cut back, 11 bases at V and 4 bases at J, with 15 bases in the middle. CDR1 SEHNR and CDR2 FQNEAQ come from the germline V gene (reference sequence). Written as DNA, the CDR3 is TGTGCCGTACCCGGGGACAATAATCAGCCCCAGCATTTT. It translates to CAVPGDNNQPQHF. Looking up the rest from reference TRBV7-9 and TRBJ1-5 gives the full variable domain: DTGVSQNPRHKITKRGQNVTFRCDPISEHNRLYWYRQTLGQGPEFLTYFQNEAQLEKSRLLSDRFSAERPKGSFSTLEIQRTEQGDSAMYLCAVPGDNNQPQHFGDGTRLSIL.

The chain combines TRBV11-2 with TRBJ1-3; D unresolved. CDR3 length: 14 residues. The V gene lost 5 bases and the J gene lost 2 bases, with 10 bases spanning the gap. CDR1 is SGHAT, CDR2 FQNNGV, per germline. The CDR3: CASSPDGTGNTIYF. In DNA form, the CDR3 reads TGTGCCAGCAGCCCAGACGGGACTGGAAACACCATATATTTT.

V usage is TRBV7-2 and J usage is TRBJ1-2; 8 bases are shared with TRBD1. The CDR3 length is 15 residues. CDR1 is SGHTA, CDR2 FQGNSA, per germline. The J segment lost 9 bases and the V segment lost 6 bases, leaving 15 bases of the junction unmatched. The CDR3 sequence is CASSIMGTGGSRYTF. For the CDR3, the DNA is TGTGCCAGCAGTATTATGGGCACAGGGGGTTCTCGCTACACCTTC.

This clonotype was recorded a few times. The CDR3 sequence is CASRTSQTGGAFF. DNA of the CDR3: TGCGCCAGCAGAACAAGTCAAACAGGTGGAGCTTTCTTT. The J gene is TRBJ1-1, the V gene TRBV5-1; a possible D gene is TRBD1 (5 bases). The V end was cut by 5 bases, the J end by 10 bases, with 18 bases between. The CDR3 is made up of 13 amino acids. Germline loops: CDR1 SGHRS, CDR2 YFSETQ.

The chain uses TRBV19 and TRBJ1-5; D uncertain. Germline CDR1 LNHDA, CDR2 SQIVND (reference sequence). This CDR3 is 11 amino acids long. The V gene lost 5 bases and the J gene lost 13 bases, with 12 bases spanning the gap. CDR3 nucleotide sequence: TGTGCCAGTAGTTCCGGGGAGACGCAGCATTTT. Protein sequence: CASSSGETQHF.

The V and J genes are TRBV5-1 and TRBJ1-1, with 9 positions matching TRBD1. The CDR3 has 18 amino acids. Trimming at V came to 4 bases and at J to 0 bases, leaving 13 bases not matched to a gene. Germline CDR1 reads SGHRS; CDR2 reads YFSETQ. The CDR3 reads CASSRASGTGRMNTEAFF. DNA of the CDR3: TGCGCCAGCAGCCGCGCCTCTGGGACAGGGCGCATGAACACTGAAGCTTTCTTT. The full variable domain, its missing parts supplied by reference TRBV5-1 and TRBJ1-1, is KAGVTQTPRYLIKTRGQQVTLSCSPISGHRSVSWYQQTPGQGLQFLFEYFSETQRNKGNFPGRFSGRQFSNSRSEMNVSTLELGDSALYLCASSRASGTGRMNTEAFFGQGTRLTVV.

This clonotype was recorded many times. The rearrangement joins TRBV7-8 to TRBJ2-3, with a tentative D call TRBD2 (5 bases). This CDR3 contains 17 residues. V lost 8 bases and J lost 0, with 21 bases in between. Germline assignment: CDR1 SGHVS and CDR2 FQNEAQ. The chain's CDR3 is CASSPIGGPASTDTQYF. The CDR3 coding sequence is TGTGCCAGCTCCCCGATCGGCGGGCCAGCGAGCACAGATACGCAGTATTTT.

The V and J genes are TRBV28 and TRBJ1-4; the D gene is possibly TRBD1 (5 bases). The CDR3 runs to 19 residues. The germline V and J ends were trimmed by 2 bases and 0 bases, with 19 bases remaining between them. CDR1 is MDHEN, CDR2 SYDVKM, per germline. In DNA, the CDR3 is TGTGCCAGCAGTTTACCAAGGGGTGGTACGAGCGCAACTAATGAAAAACTGTTTTTT. Protein: CASSLPRGGTSATNEKLFF.

This clonotype was counted between two and nine times. The chain joins TRBV27 to TRBJ2-7; 9 positions agree with TRBD1. With 11 bases clipped from V and 3 bases from J, the junction kept 11 bases outside the gene matches. Per the germline V gene, CDR1 is MNHEY and CDR2 is SMNVEV (reference sequence). The CDR3 is 14 amino acids. CDR3 coding DNA: TGTGCCGGCCAGGACCCGGGACAGGGCTACGAGCAGTACGTC. Its translation is CAGQDPGQGYEQYV.

The chain combines TRBV20-1 with TRBJ2-2; D gene unclear. CDR1 is DFQATT and CDR2 is SNEGSKA in the germline V gene (reference sequence). The CDR3 runs to 13 residues. The CDR3 protein is CGKRAAYTGELFF. CDR3 coding DNA: TGCGGAAAAAGGGCAGCCTACACCGGGGAGCTGTTTTTT.

The chain carries TRBV10-3 and TRBJ1-6, with TRBD1 as a possible D gene (5 bases). V lost 3 bases, J lost 8 bases, and 20 bases lay in between. The germline CDR1 and CDR2 sequences are ENHRY and SYGVKD. This CDR3 is 17 amino acids long. CDR3 protein: CAISDYLGLPRDSPLHF. As DNA, the CDR3 is TGTGCCATCAGTGATTACCTCGGCCTACCCAGGGATTCACCCCTCCACTTT.

There are a few counts of this clonotype. The chain uses TRBV10-3 and TRBJ2-4; D ambiguous. The germline V gene has CDR1 ENHRY and CDR2 SYGVKD. The CDR3 runs 15 residues. Trimming cost V 2 bases and J 0 bases, with 8 bases left between them. The chain's CDR3 is CAISETQVAKNIQYF. The CDR3 nucleotides are TGTGCCATCAGTGAGACTCAGGTAGCCAAAAACATTCAGTACTTC.

The chain joins TRBV6-5 to TRBJ1-1; D is undetermined. V lost 2 bases, J lost 3 bases, and 10 bases lay in between. The CDR3 has 14 residues. Germline CDR1 MNHEY, CDR2 SVGAGI. CDR3 nucleotides: TGTGCCAGCAGTTACGTGGGCGGATACACTGAAGCTTTCTTT. This sequence encodes CASSYVGGYTEAFF.

This clonotype turned up a few times. The chain uses TRBV6-1 and TRBJ1-5; D remains ambiguous. V lost 2 bases to trimming and J lost 5 bases, with 4 bases between them. The CDR3 is made up of 12 amino acids. Germline CDR1 reads MNHNS; CDR2 reads SASEGT. The CDR3, as DNA: TGTGCCAGCAGTGAAAGGGATCAGCCCCAGCATTTT. Amino acid sequence: CASSERDQPQHF.

This clonotype was seen a few times. This chain links TRBV20-1 with TRBJ1-1; a possible D gene is TRBD1 (6 bases). The CDR3 has 14 amino acids. The V and J ends lost 3 bases and 4 bases respectively, with 15 bases between them. The germline V gene has CDR1 DFQATT and CDR2 SNEGSKA (reference sequence). The CDR3 loop reads CSARYPGVGTEAFF. The CDR3 DNA reads TGCAGTGCTAGGTATCCAGGGGTCGGCACTGAAGCTTTCTTT.

This clonotype showed up many times. The genes are TRBV5-1 and TRBJ2-2; tentatively, D is TRBD1 or TRBD2 (5 bases each). Germline CDR1 is SGHRS and CDR2 is YFSETQ. The V and J ends lost 1 base and 0 bases respectively, with 10 bases between them. The CDR3 is made up of 16 amino acids. DNA for the CDR3: TGCGCCAGCAGCTTGCCGGGACCAGCGAACACCGGGGAGCTGTTTTTT. It specifies CASSLPGPANTGELFF.